This T cell receptor (beta chain) is from a study of cytomegalovirus exposure and HLA in healthy donors. The primer mix had 60 Vbeta and 13 Jbeta primers. Produced via immunoSEQ multiplex PCR; TCRdb's table is partial and in-frame only. The listing contains around 50,000 clones. With 2 bases removed from V and 2 bases from J, the gap between germline ends came to 3 bases. Germline loops: CDR1 DFQATT, CDR2 SNEGSKA (reference sequence). This CDR3 region has 11 residues. Material: PBMCs. The rearrangement uses TRBV20-1 and TRBJ2-5; no definite D call. The TCR sequence derives from a female donor in good health and CMV-seronegative. The CDR3 bases are TGCAGTGCTAGACTACAAGAGACCCAGTACTTC. Protein product: CSARLQETQYF.